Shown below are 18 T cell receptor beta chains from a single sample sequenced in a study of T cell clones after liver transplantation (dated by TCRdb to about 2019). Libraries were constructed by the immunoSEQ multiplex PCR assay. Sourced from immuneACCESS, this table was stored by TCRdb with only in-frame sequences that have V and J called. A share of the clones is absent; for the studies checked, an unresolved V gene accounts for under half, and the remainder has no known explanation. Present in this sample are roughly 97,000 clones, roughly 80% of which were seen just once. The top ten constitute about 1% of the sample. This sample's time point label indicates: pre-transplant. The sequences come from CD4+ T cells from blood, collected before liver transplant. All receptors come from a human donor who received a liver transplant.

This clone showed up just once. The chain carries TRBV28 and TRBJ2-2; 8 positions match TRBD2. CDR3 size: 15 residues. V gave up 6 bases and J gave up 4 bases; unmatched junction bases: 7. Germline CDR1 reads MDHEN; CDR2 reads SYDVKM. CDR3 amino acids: CASSPQRGPTGELFF. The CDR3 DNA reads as TGTGCCAGCAGCCCCCAGCGGGGGCCCACCGGGGAGCTGTTTTTT.

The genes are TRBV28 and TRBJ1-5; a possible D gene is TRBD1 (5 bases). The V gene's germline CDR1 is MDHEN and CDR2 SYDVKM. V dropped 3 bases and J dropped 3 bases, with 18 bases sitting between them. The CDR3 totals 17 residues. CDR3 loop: CASSFRRARYNNQPQHF. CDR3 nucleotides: TGTGCCAGCAGTTTCCGCAGGGCCCGATATAACAATCAGCCCCAGCATTTT.

The CDR3 region has the DNA TGTGCCAGCGGCCGGAGGGAGGAGACCCAGTACTTC. Its protein is CASGRREETQYF. This rearrangement joins TRBV27 to TRBJ2-5, with D tentatively TRBD2 (6 bases). The CDR3 runs 12 residues. V was pared by 8 bases and J by 5 bases, with 12 bases between. In germline, CDR1 is MNHEY, CDR2 SMNVEV (reference sequence).

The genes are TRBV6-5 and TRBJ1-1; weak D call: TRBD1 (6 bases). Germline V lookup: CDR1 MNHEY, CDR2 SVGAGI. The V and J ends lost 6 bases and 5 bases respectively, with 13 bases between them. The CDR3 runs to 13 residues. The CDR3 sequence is CASRGIRGTEAFF. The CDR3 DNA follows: TGTGCCAGCAGAGGCATAAGGGGGACTGAAGCTTTCTTT.

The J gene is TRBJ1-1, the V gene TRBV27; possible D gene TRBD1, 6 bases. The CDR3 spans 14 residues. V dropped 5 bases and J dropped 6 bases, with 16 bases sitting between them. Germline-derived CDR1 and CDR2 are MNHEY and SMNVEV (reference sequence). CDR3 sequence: CASSQGRGSAEAFF. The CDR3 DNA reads TGTGCCAGCAGTCAGGGAAGGGGGAGCGCTGAAGCTTTCTTT.

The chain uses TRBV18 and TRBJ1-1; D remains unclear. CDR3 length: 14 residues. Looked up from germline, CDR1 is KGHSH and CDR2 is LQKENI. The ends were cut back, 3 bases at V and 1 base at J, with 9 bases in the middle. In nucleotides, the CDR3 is TGTGCCAGCTCACCCACGTCAGGGAACACTGAAGCTTTCTTT. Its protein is CASSPTSGNTEAFF.

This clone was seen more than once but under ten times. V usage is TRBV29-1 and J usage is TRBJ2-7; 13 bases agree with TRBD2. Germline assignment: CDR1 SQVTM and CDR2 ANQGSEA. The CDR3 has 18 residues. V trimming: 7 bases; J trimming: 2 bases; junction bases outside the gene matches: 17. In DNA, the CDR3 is TGCAGCGAACCCCGGCGGACTAGCGGGAGTTCGGCCCCCTACGAGCAGTACTTC. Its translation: CSEPRRTSGSSAPYEQYF.

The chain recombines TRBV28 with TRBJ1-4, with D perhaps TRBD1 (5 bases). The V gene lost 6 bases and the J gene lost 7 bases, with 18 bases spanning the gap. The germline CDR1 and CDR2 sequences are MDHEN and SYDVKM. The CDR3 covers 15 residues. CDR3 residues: CASSPVGRGLEKLFF. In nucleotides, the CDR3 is TGTGCCAGCAGCCCCGTGGGGAGGGGCCTTGAAAAACTGTTTTTT.

The CDR3: CASSLASSYNEQFF. The CDR3 region has the DNA TGCGCCAGCAGCTTGGCTAGCTCCTACAATGAGCAGTTCTTC. The rearrangement uses TRBV5-1 and TRBJ2-1; no clear D gene. The CDR3 extends over 14 amino acids. Germline CDR1 is SGHRS and CDR2 is YFSETQ. V gave up 0 bases and J gave up 0 bases, with 4 bases separating them. Supplemented by reference TRBV5-1 and TRBJ2-1, the full variable domain reads KAGVTQTPRYLIKTRGQQVTLSCSPISGHRSVSWYQQTPGQGLQFLFEYFSETQRNKGNFPGRFSGRQFSNSRSEMNVSTLELGDSALYLCASSLASSYNEQFFGPGTRLTVL.

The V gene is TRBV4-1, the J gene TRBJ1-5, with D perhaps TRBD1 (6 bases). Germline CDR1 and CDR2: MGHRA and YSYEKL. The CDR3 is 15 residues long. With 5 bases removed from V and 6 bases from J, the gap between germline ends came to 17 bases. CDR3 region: CASSGEDSRTQPQHF. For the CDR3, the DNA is TGCGCCAGCAGCGGAGAGGACAGCCGAACTCAGCCCCAGCATTTT.

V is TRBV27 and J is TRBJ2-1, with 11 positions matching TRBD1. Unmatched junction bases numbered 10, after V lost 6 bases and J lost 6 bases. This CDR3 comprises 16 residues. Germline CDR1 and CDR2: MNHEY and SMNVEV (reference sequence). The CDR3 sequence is CASRRTGGEVRNEQFF. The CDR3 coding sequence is TGTGCCAGCAGGAGGACAGGGGGCGAAGTACGCAATGAGCAGTTCTTC.

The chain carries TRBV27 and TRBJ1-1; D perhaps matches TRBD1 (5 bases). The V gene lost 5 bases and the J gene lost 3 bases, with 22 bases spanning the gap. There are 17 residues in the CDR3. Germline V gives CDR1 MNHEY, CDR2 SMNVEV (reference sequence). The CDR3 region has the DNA TGTGCCAGCAGTAAACCCGGGACCGGGCATTTCGACACTGAAGCTTTCTTT. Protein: CASSKPGTGHFDTEAFF.

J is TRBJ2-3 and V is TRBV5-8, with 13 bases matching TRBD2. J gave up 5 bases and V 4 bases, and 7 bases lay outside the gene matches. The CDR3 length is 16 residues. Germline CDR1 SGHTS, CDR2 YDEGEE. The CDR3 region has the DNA TGTGCCAGCAGCCCAGGACTAGCGGGAGCAAAAGATACGCAGTATTTT. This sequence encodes CASSPGLAGAKDTQYF.

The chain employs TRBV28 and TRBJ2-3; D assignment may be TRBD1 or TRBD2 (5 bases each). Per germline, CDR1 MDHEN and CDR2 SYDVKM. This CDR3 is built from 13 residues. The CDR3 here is CVTGRFGTDTQYF. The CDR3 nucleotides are TGTGTTACGGGGCGGTTCGGCACAGATACGCAGTATTTT.

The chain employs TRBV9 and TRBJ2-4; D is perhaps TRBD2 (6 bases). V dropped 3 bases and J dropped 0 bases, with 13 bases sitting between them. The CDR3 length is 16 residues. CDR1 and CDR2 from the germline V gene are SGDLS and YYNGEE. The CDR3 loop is CASSAGGTLAKNIQYF. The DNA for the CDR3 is TGTGCCAGCAGCGCTGGGGGGACCTTAGCCAAAAACATTCAGTACTTC.

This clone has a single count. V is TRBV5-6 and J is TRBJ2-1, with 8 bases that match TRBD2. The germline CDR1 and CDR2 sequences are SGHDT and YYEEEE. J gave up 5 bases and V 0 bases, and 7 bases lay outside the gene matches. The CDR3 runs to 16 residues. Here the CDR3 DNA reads TGTGCCAGCAGCTTGGTTGAGCGGGGGCTTAACAATGAGCAGTTCTTC. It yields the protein CASSLVERGLNNEQFF.

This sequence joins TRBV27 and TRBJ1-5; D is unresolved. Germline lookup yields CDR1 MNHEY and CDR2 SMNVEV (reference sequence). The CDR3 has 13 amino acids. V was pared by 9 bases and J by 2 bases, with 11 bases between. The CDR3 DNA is TGTGCCAGTGGAGTGTGGGGCAATCAGCCCCAGCATTTT. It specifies CASGVWGNQPQHF.

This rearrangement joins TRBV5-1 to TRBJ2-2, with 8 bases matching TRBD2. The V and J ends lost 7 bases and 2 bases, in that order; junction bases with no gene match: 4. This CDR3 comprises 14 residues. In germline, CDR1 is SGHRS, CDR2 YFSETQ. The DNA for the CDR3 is TGCGCCAGCGCAAGCGGGAGCAACACCGGGGAGCTGTTTTTT. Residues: CASASGSNTGELFF.